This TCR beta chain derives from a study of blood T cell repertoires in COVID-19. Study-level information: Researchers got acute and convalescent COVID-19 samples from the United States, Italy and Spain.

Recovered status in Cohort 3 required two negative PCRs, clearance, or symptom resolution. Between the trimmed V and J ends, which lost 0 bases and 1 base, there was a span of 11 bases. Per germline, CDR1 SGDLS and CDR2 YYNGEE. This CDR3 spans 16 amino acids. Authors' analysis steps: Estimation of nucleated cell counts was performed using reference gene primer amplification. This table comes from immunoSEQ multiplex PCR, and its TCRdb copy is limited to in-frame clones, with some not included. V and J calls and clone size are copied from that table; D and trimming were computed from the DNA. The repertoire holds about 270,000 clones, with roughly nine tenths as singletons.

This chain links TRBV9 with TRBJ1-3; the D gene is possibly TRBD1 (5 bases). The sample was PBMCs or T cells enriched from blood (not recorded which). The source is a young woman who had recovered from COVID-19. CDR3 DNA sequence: TGTGCCAGCAGCGTAGCTGGGGGGTCTTCTGGAAACACCATATATTTT. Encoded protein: CASSVAGGSSGNTIYF.